A single sample gave rise to the 8 T cell receptor beta chains below, sequenced in a study of blood T cell repertoires in COVID-19. Here immunoSEQ multiplex PCR was the method, and the copy in TCRdb shows in-frame clones only, minus some. The sample has around 30,000 clones; about 89% are singletons. Sequences were obtained from peripheral blood. The receptors derive from a woman aged 40 to 55 with active or convalescent COVID-19.

The chain has TRBV27 and TRBJ1-1; D gene ambiguous. The CDR3 length is 13 residues. Germline values: CDR1 MNHEY, CDR2 SMNVEV (reference sequence). V was cut by 3 bases and J by 0 bases, with 5 bases left in between. CDR3 residues: CASSLFMNTEAFF. The CDR3 DNA sequence: TGTGCCAGCAGTTTGTTCATGAACACTGAAGCTTTCTTT.

The J gene is TRBJ2-7, the V gene TRBV30, with 8 positions matching TRBD2. With 5 bases clipped from V and 7 bases from J, the junction kept 4 bases outside the gene matches. Looked up from germline, CDR1 is GTSNPN and CDR2 is SVGIG (reference sequence). This CDR3 contains 11 residues. CDR3 sequence: CAWSPGGEQYF. The CDR3 nucleotides are TGTGCCTGGTCCCCGGGGGGGGAGCAGTACTTC.

This CDR3 reads CASSPQTSVYNEQFF. The CDR3 DNA reads as TGTGCCAGCAGCCCCCAGACTAGCGTCTACAATGAGCAGTTCTTC. The chain combines TRBV7-3 with TRBJ2-1, with 8 nucleotides matching TRBD2. CDR1 and CDR2 (germline): SGHTA, FQGTGA. With 5 bases clipped from V and 3 bases from J, the junction kept 6 bases outside the gene matches. The CDR3 consists of 15 residues. Full variable domain (outside the CDR3, taken from reference TRBV7-3 and TRBJ2-1): GAGVSQTPSNKVTEKGKYVELRCDPISGHTALYWYRQSLGQGPEFLIYFQGTGAADDSGLPNDRFFAVRPEGSVSTLKIQRTERGDSAVYLCASSPQTSVYNEQFFGPGTRLTVL.

The V call is TRBV14, the J call TRBJ2-3; D is possibly TRBD2 (5 bases). The CDR3 totals 15 residues. Germline V lookup: CDR1 SGHDN, CDR2 FVKESK. V was clipped by 3 bases and J by 6 bases, with 16 bases between them. Here the CDR3 DNA reads TGTGCCAGCAGCCAGAATCCCCCGGGCGGGGATACGCAGTATTTT. It codes for CASSQNPPGGDTQYF.

The J gene is TRBJ2-2, the V gene TRBV11-3; 8 nucleotides match TRBD1. V lost 6 bases and J lost 5; bases outside the gene matches: 2. In germline, CDR1 is SGHNT, CDR2 YENEEA. This CDR3 is built from 13 residues. CDR3 region: CASRTGETGELFF. The CDR3 DNA follows: TGTGCCAGCAGGACAGGGGAAACCGGGGAGCTGTTTTTT.

The chain couples TRBV18 to TRBJ1-2; the match to TRBD1 covers 7 bases. J was trimmed by 6 bases and V by 1 base; bases with no gene match: 2. Looked up from germline, CDR1 is KGHSH and CDR2 is LQKENI. The CDR3 has 13 amino acids. CDR3 DNA: TGTGCCAGCTCACCACAGGGGGCAAATGGCTACACCTTC. It codes for CASSPQGANGYTF.

The chain uses TRBV19 and TRBJ2-3, with 7 bases fitting TRBD2. CDR3 length equals 14 residues. J lost 6 bases, V lost 0 bases, and 3 bases had no gene match. Germline CDR1 reads LNHDA; CDR2 reads SQIVND (reference sequence). The CDR3 nucleotides are TGTGCCAGTAGTATAGACTTTAGCGGGGATACGCAGTATTTT. It codes for CASSIDFSGDTQYF. The variable domain in full, completed from reference TRBV19 and TRBJ2-3, reads DGGITQSPKYLFRKEGQNVTLSCEQNLNHDAMYWYRQDPGQGLRLIYYSQIVNDFQKGDIAEGYSVSREKKESFPLTVTSAQKNPTAFYLCASSIDFSGDTQYFGPGTRLTVL.

The chain recombines TRBV9 with TRBJ2-1; tentatively, D is TRBD2 (5 bases). This CDR3 comprises 15 residues. V was trimmed by 2 bases and J by 3 bases, leaving 12 bases between them. The germline CDR1 and CDR2 sequences are SGDLS and YYNGEE. CDR3 DNA: TGTGCCAGCAGCGTCTCTGGACTTGGCTACAATGAGCAGTTCTTC. Translating gives CASSVSGLGYNEQFF.